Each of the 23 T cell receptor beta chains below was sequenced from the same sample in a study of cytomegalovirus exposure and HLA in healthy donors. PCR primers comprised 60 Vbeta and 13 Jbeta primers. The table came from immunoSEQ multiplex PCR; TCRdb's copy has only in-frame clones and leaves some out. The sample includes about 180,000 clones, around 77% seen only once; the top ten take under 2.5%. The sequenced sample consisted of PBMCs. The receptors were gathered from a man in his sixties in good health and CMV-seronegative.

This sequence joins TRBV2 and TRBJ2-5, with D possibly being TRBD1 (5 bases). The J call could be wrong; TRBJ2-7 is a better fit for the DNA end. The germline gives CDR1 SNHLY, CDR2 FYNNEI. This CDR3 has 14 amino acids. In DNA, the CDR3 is TGTGCCAGCAGTGAAGTGAGGTGGGGCTCCGAGCAGTACTTC. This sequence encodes CASSEVRWGSEQYF.

In DNA, the CDR3 is TGTGCCAGCAGCCCCGCGGGCCTAGCGGGGAAAGAGACCCAGTACTTC. Translating gives CASSPAGLAGKETQYF. V usage is TRBV4-2 and J usage is TRBJ2-5; 9 nucleotides align to TRBD2. The CDR3 has 16 amino acids. CDR1 and CDR2 from the germline V gene are LGHNA and YNFKEQ. Trimming took 4 bases from V and 3 from J; bases not matched to a gene: 9.

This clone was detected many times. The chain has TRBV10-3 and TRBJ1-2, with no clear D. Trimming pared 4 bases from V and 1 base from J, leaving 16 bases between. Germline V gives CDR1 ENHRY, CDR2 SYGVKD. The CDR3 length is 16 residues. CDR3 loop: CAISGRRGIGNYGYTF. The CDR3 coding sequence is TGTGCCATCAGTGGTAGGAGAGGGATTGGTAACTATGGCTACACCTTC.

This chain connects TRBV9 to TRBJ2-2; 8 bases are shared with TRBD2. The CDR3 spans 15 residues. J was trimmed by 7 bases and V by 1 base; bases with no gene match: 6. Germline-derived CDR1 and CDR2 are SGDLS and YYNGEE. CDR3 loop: CASSVTAGGVGELFF. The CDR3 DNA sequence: TGTGCCAGCAGCGTAACGGCGGGAGGTGTCGGGGAGCTGTTTTTT.

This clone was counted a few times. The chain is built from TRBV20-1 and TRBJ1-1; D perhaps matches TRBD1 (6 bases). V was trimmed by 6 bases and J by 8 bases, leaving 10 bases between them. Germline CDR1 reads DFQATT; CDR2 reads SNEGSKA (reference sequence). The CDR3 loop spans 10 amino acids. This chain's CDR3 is CSAIGTEAFF. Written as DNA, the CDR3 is TGCAGTGCCATTGGGACAGAAGCTTTCTTT.

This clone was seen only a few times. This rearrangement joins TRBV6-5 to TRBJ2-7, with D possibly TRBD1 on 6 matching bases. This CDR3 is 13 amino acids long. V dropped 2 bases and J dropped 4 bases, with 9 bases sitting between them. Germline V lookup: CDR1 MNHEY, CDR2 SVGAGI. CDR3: CASSYDRLYEQYF. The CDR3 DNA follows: TGTGCCAGCAGTTACGACAGGCTATACGAGCAGTACTTC.

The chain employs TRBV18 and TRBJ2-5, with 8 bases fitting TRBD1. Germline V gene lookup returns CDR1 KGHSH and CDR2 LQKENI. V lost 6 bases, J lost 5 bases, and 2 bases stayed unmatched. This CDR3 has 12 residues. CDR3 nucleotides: TGTGCCAGCTCCCGGACAGGGGAGACCCAGTACTTC. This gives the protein CASSRTGETQYF.

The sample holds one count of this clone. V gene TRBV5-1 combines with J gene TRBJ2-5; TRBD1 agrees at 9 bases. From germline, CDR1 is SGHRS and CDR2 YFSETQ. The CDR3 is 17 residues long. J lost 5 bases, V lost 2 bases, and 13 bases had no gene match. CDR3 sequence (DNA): TGCGCCAGCAGCTTCAGGACAGGGGCCCGAGACGGGGAGACCCAGTACTTC. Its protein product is CASSFRTGARDGETQYF.

The CDR3 loop reads CASSPLQGAQETQYF. The CDR3 DNA reads as TGTGCCAGCTCACCACTGCAGGGGGCCCAGGAGACCCAGTACTTC. The gene calls are TRBV18 and TRBJ2-5, with 8 bases identical to TRBD1. The CDR3 sequence is 15 residues long. The junction had 6 bases not matched to a gene; V was cut back by 1 base and J by 5 bases. Germline V lookup: CDR1 KGHSH, CDR2 LQKENI.

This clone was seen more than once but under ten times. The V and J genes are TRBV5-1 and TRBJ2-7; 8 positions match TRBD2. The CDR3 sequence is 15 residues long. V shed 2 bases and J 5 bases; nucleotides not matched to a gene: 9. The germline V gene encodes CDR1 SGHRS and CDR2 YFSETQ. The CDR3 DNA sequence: TGCGCCAGCAGCTTAAGCGGGGGTTCGTTTGACGAGCAGTACTTC. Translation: CASSLSGGSFDEQYF.

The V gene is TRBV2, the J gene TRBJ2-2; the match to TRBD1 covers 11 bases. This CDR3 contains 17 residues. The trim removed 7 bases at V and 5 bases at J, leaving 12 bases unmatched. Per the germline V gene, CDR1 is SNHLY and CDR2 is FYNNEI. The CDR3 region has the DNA TGTGCCAGCACGGGACAGGGGGTACCATTTGGAACCGGGGAGCTGTTTTTT. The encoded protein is CASTGQGVPFGTGELFF.

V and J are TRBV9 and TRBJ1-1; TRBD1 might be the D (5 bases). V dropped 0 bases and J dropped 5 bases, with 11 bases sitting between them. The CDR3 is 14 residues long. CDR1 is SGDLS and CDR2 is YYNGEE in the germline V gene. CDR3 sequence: CASSVVGGGTEAFF. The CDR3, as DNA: TGTGCCAGCAGCGTAGTGGGGGGGGGTACTGAAGCTTTCTTT. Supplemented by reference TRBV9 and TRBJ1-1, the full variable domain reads DSGVTQTPKHLITATGQRVTLRCSPRSGDLSVYWYQQSLDQGLQFLIQYYNGEERAKGNILERFSAQQFPDLHSELNLSSLELGDSALYFCASSVVGGGTEAFFGQGTRLTVV.

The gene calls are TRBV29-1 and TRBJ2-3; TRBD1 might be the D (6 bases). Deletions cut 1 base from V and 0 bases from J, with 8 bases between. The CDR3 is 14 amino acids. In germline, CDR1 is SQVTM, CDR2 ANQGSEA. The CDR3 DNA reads TGCAGCGTTGAAGGGACAGCAAGCACAGATACGCAGTATTTT. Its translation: CSVEGTASTDTQYF.

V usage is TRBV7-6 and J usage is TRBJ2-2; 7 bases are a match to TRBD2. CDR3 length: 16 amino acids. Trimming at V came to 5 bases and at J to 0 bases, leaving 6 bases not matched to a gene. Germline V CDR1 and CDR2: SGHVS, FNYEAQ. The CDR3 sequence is CASSPGTTANTGELFF. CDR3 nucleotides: TGTGCCAGCAGCCCCGGGACTACAGCGAACACCGGGGAGCTGTTTTTT.

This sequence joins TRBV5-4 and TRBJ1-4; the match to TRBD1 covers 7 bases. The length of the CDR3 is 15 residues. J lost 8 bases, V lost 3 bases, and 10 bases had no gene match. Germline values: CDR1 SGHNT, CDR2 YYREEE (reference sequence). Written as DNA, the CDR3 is TGTGCCAGCAGCTCTAAAACAGGGGCGCACGAAAAACTGTTTTTT. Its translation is CASSSKTGAHEKLFF. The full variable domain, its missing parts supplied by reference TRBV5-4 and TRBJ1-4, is ETGVTQSPTHLIKTRGQQVTLRCSSQSGHNTVSWYQQALGQGPQFIFQYYREEENGRGNFPPRFSGLQFPNYSSELNVNALELDDSALYLCASSSKTGAHEKLFFGSGTQLSVL.

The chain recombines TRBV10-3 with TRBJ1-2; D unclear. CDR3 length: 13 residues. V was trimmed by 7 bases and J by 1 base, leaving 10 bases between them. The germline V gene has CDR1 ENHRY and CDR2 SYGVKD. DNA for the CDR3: TGTGCCATCACCACGACTGTTAACTATGGCTACACCTTC. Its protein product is CAITTTVNYGYTF.

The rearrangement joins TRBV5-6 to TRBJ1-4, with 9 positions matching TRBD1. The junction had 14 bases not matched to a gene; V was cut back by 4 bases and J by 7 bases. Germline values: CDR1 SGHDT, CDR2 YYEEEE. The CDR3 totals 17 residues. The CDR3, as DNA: TGTGCCAGCAGCCAGAGGGGACAGGGAGGGTCGCGTGAAAAACTGTTTTTT. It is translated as CASSQRGQGGSREKLFF.

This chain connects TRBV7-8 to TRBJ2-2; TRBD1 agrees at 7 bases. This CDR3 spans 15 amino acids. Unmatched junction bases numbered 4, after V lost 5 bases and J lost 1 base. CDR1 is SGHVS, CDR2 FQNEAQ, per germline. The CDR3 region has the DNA TGTGCCAGCAGCCCAGGACAGGAGAACACCGGGGAGCTGTTTTTT. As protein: CASSPGQENTGELFF.

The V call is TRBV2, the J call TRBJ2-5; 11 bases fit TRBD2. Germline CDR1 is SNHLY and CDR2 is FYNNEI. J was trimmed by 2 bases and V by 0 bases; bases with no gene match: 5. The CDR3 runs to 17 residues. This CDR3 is CASSEATLAGGQETQYF. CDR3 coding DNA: TGTGCCAGCAGTGAAGCGACCCTAGCGGGAGGACAAGAGACCCAGTACTTC.

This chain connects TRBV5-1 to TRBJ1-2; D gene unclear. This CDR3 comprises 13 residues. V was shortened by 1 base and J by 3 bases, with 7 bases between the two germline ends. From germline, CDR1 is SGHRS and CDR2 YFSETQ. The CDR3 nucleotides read TGCGCCAGCAGCTTGCTTACAGACTATGGCTACACCTTC. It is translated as CASSLLTDYGYTF.

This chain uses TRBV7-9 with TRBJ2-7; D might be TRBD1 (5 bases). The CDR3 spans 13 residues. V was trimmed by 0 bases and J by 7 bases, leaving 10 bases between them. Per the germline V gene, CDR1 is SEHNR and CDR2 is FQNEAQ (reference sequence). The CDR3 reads CASSLARAGEQYF. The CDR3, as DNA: TGTGCCAGCAGCTTAGCCAGGGCCGGGGAGCAGTACTTC.

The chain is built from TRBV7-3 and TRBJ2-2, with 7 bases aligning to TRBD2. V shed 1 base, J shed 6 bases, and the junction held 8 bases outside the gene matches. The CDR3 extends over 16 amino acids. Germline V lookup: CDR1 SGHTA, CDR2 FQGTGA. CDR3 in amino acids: CASSLNSPSGAGELFF. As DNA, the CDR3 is TGTGCCAGCAGCTTAAATTCGCCTAGCGGAGCCGGGGAGCTGTTTTTT. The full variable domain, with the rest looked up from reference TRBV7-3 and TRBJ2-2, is GAGVSQTPSNKVTEKGKYVELRCDPISGHTALYWYRQSLGQGPEFLIYFQGTGAADDSGLPNDRFFAVRPEGSVSTLKIQRTERGDSAVYLCASSLNSPSGAGELFFGEGSRLTVL.

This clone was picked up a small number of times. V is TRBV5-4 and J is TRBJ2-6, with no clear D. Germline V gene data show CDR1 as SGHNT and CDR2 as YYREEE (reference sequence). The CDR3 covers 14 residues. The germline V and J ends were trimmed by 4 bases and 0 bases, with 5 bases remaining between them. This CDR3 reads CASSRYSGANVLTF. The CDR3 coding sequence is TGTGCCAGCAGCCGCTACTCTGGGGCCAACGTCCTGACTTTC.